There are a few counts of the clone carrying this T cell receptor beta chain. This specimen belongs to a study of cytomegalovirus exposure and HLA in healthy donors. The PCR was carried out with 60 Vbeta primers and 13 Jbeta primers. Sequenced by immunoSEQ multiplex PCR; TCRdb stores in-frame clones only, minus some. The table records 110,000 to 150,000 clones, 78% of them present only once. This CDR3 has 17 amino acids. CDR1 is GTSNPN, CDR2 SVGIG, per germline (reference sequence). V lost 1 base and J 4 bases, leaving 20 bases between the germline ends. This TCR came from a woman younger than 30 in good health and CMV-seropositive. The chain combines TRBV30 with TRBJ1-3; perhaps TRBD1 as D (5 bases). Material: PBMCs. CDR3 coding DNA: TGTGCCTGGAGTGCCCTTAATGCAGGGATTTACGGAAACACCATATATTTT. Translating it yields CAWSALNAGIYGNTIYF.